This T cell receptor beta chain appears in the sequencing data of a study of control samples from healthy donors and cancer patients (dated by TCRdb to 2020 to 2021). CDR1 LGHDT and CDR2 YNNKEL were looked up in the germline V gene (reference sequence). The CDR3 numbers 13 residues from cysteine through phenylalanine. The only DNA kept is the CDR3, 39 bases in frame from the first base. V is reduced by 0 bases and J by 4 bases, leaving a spacing of 5 bases between them. In the case of this clone: Its antigen remains unidentified. Base qualities are missing; no much larger clone stands one base away.

Library preparation used the immunoSEQ multiplex PCR assay. In TCRdb, the immuneACCESS table is reduced to in-frame sequences with V and J assigned. These tables do not hold every clone; where another copy was compared, an unresolved V gene accounts for under half, and the others remain unexplained. Here the sample has fewer than 90,000 clones; 88% occur a single time. The ten largest clonotypes hold under 7.5% of the sample. The receptor comes from a woman aged 45-65 years in good health. The rearrangement joined TRBV3-1 (or the pseudogene TRBV3-2) to TRBJ2-3; the D gene remains uncertain. The sample was blood. The DNA sequence follows: TGTGCCAGCAGCCAAGAGTTGGCAGATACGCAGTATTTT. This codes for CASSQELADTQYF.